The rows below give T cell receptor beta chains drawn from one sample of a study of response to subunit inactivated influenza vaccine. Using its own MiXCR run on the RT-PCR reads, TCRdb lists one record per CDR3 protein. The data show hundreds of thousands of distinct CDR3 sequences, 6% to 9% seen once. This sample comprised PBMCs from blood, obtained roughly 24 months after vaccination. The receptors here all came from a man between 50 and 70 years old who received an inactivated influenza vaccine. Both conserved end residues are part of each CDR3. The D gene is left open where the match is weak. Expanded clones get a size class; other rows say once, few or many, or leave the size out.

>TRBJ1-2|-|TRBV11-2|few
CASSLDRSGALFF
TGTGCCAGCAGCTTAGATCGGTCAGGGGCCCTCTTCTTC
>TRBJ2-1|TRBD2|TRBV14|many
CASSTLAGGYNEQFF
TGTGCCAGCAGCACGCTAGCGGGTGGCTACAATGAGCAGTTCTTC
>TRBJ2-5|-|TRBV5-1|many
CASSFAAETQYF
TGCGCCAGCAGCTTTGCCGCAGAGACCCAGTACTTC
>TRBJ1-2|TRBD1|TRBV5-1|few
CASSYTTGPAGYTF
TGCGCCAGCAGCTACACGACAGGGCCTGCCGGCTACACCTTC
>TRBJ2-7|TRBD2|TRBV29-1|-
CSVETGGRIYEQYF
TGCAGCGTTGAAACCGGCGGGAGGATCTACGAGCAGTACTTC
>TRBJ1-5|-|TRBV7-9|many
CASSFSGLLNQPQHF
TGTGCCAGCAGCTTTTCCGGACTCCTAAATCAGCCCCAGCATTTT
>TRBJ2-3|TRBD2|TRBV7-6|few
CASSLDTTGMVAGVPDTQYF
TGTGCCAGCAGCTTAGATACGACTGGGATGGTAGCGGGAGTCCCAGATACGCAGTATTTT
>TRBJ2-1|-|TRBV7-2|few
CASKYSATIYNEQFF
TGTGCCAGCAAGTATAGCGCTACCATCTACAATGAGCAGTTCTTC
>TRBJ2-2|-|TRBV7-2|many
CASSLVDTNTGELFF
TGTGCCAGCAGCTTAGTTGATACGAACACCGGGGAGCTGTTTTTT
>TRBJ2-1|-|TRBV5-1|many
CASSSLSVTYNEQFF
TGCGCCAGCAGCTCGTTATCGGTGACCTACAATGAGCAGTTCTTC
>TRBJ1-2|-|TRBV6-6|few
CASSDHSYGYTF
TGTGCCAGCAGCGACCACAGCTATGGCTACACCTTC
>TRBJ2-7|-|TRBV20-1|few
CSAHHEGPSYEQYF
TGCAGTGCTCATCATGAGGGACCCTCCTACGAGCAGTACTTC
>TRBJ1-1|TRBD1|TRBV29-1|-
CSARGGVRTEAFF
TGCAGCGCCCGAGGGGGCGTTCGAACTGAAGCTTTCTTT
>TRBJ2-3|-|TRBV20-1|once
CSAAAGSTDTQYF
TGCAGTGCGGCAGCGGGCAGCACAGATACGCAGTATTTT
>TRBJ2-3|TRBD2|TRBV10-3|-
CAISAGLAAAQDTQYF
TGTGCCATCAGTGCTGGACTAGCTGCGGCACAAGATACGCAGTATTTT
>TRBJ1-2|-|TRBV2|-
CASSEVSGAYGYTF
TGTGCCAGCAGTGAAGTCTCAGGCGCTTATGGCTACACCTTC
>TRBJ1-5|-|TRBV7-2|-
CASSPKRGGNQPQHF
TGTGCCAGCAGCCCAAAAAGAGGGGGCAATCAGCCCCAGCATTTT
>TRBJ2-5|TRBD1|TRBV2|-
CASLSGGGETQYF
TGTGCCAGCCTCTCAGGGGGTGGGGAGACCCAGTACTTC
>TRBJ1-6|-|TRBV12-3/TRBV12-4|few
CASRLRENSPLHF
TGTGCCAGCAGACTTAGGGAGAATTCACCCCTCCACTTT
>TRBJ2-7|TRBD1|TRBV6-2/TRBV6-3|few
CATNKPRTGTYEQYF
TGTGCCACAAACAAGCCTCGGACAGGGACATACGAGCAGTACTTC
>TRBJ2-7|-|TRBV6-1|few
CASSAGARYEQYF
TGTGCCAGCAGTGCCGGGGCCCGCTACGAGCAGTACTTC
>TRBJ2-4|-|TRBV4-3|few
CASSQEPSANIQYF
TGCGCCAGCAGCCAAGAGCCCTCGGCAAACATTCAGTACTTC